Here is one T cell receptor (beta chain) with its context. What antigen it recognizes has not been identified. Base-call qualities are not available, and no considerably larger clone is one nucleotide away. The record originates from a study of CD8+CD57+ T cells in acquired aplastic anemia (dated by TCRdb to 2016 to 2019). With respect to the entire study: A mean of approximately 3 ug of DNA, ranging from about 0.17 to 30 ug, was extracted from sorted CD4+ and CD8+ cells. Mean read counts for healthy donor samples were about 10 million for CD4+ cells and 11.0 million for CD8+ cells.

General findings and caveats noted by the study authors: Around 28 CD8+ CDR3 sequences were found to be shared between patients and controls, but these sequences appeared to be highly expressed in patients and within the immunodominant clones of the patients. Patients and healthy controls showed no significant difference in CD8+ Simpson's diversity (P=0.060).

In the study, sorted CD4+ and CD8+ blood T cells from patients with severe aplastic anemia and from healthy subjects underwent deep sequencing of TCR repertoires. Ficoll-Paque density gradient centrifugation was used to isolate peripheral blood mononuclear cells. Before DNA extraction, CD4+ and CD8+ T cells were sorted with FACS or magnetic beads. Genomic DNA was used as template for profiling of TCR beta VDJ combinations and CDR3 sequences. TCR repertoire sequencing was run on an Illumina HiSeq 2000. The source study handled its data this way. TRBV/TRBJ rearrangement plots, CDR3 size and DJ length profiles, and Simpson's diversity index were used to evaluate the repertoires. The immunodominant clone was defined as the most abundant DNA sequence in deep sequencing data. CDR3 amino acid sequences were screened for sharing across subjects and compared with published repertoires and the VDJdb database. The public sequencing data were trimmed at Q25 with fastp and processed into clonotypes with MiXCR by TCRdb, which kept only in-frame beta chains. Rows matching on CDR3 protein sequence are summarized as one entry with the most common DNA and genes. TCRdb's processing, not the authors', yielded these V and J calls. The sample contains some 45,000 distinct CDR3 sequences, around 67% of them found a single time. The ten largest clones take up around 22% of the sample.

This sequence was found in a human donor in good health, serving as a control. The sequencing input was sorted CD4+, CD8+, or CD8+CD57+ T cells (not recorded which) from PBMCs.

The CDR3 sequence is CSAKGTGGEAFF. Here is the DNA: TGCAGTGCCAAGGGGACAGGGGGTGAAGCTTTCTTT. The chain is encoded by TRBV20-1 joined to TRBJ1-1; 11 junctional bases match TRBD1. The V end gives up 6 bases and the J end 7 bases, leaving 4 bases in the junction not matched to a gene. CDR1 is given as DFQATT and CDR2 as SNEGSKA, both from the germline V gene (reference sequence). The CDR3 starts with the cysteine, ends with the phenylalanine, and has 12 residues. The sequence is cut down to CDR3 DNA, 36 bases in frame from base 1.